These T cell receptor beta chains were read from a single sample in a study of molecular identifiers for immune sequencing clone quantification. Each CDR3 protein is one row after TCRdb ran MiXCR on the PCR reads. The table lists about 500,000 distinct CDR3 sequences, about 20% of them singletons. Specimen: naive CD8+ T cells from blood, with Jurkat cell RNA spiked in. The receptor set was obtained from a human donor in good health. Some libraries in this study had Jurkat cell RNA spiked in. Each CDR3 is given with its conserved first and last residue. The D gene is left open where the match is weak. Rows may omit the clone size; those that give it use once, few, many or a size class.

>TRBD2|TRBJ2-2|TRBV20-1|few
CSARGSGMNTGELFF
TGCAGTGCTAGAGGCAGCGGGATGAACACCGGGGAGCTGTTTTTT
>-|TRBJ2-5|TRBV2|-
CASREGIGPSLGGAYQETQYF
TGTGCCAGCAGGGAGGGGATCGGACCTAGTTTGGGGGGGGCATATCAAGAGACCCAGTACTTC
>TRBD2|TRBJ2-1|TRBV19|-
CASSSLAGPYNEQFF
TGTGCCAGTAGTAGTCTAGCGGGGCCCTACAATGAGCAGTTCTTC
>-|TRBJ2-5|TRBV6-2/TRBV6-3|many
CASTDRGQETQYF
TGTGCCAGCACTGACCGAGGCCAAGAGACCCAGTACTTC
>TRBD2|TRBJ2-7|TRBV19|many
CASRLAGAYEQYF
TGTGCCAGTAGGCTAGCGGGGGCCTACGAGCAGTACTTC
>-|TRBJ1-1|TRBV19|few
CASSMWQGNTEAFF
TGTGCCAGTAGTATGTGGCAGGGGAACACTGAAGCTTTCTTT
>-|TRBJ2-1|TRBV5-4|many
CASSFLPNWTAPYNEQFF
TGTGCCAGCAGCTTCCTTCCTAACTGGACTGCACCTTACAATGAGCAGTTCTTC
>TRBD2|TRBJ2-5|TRBV7-9|many
CASSSAEREIETQYF
TGTGCCAGCAGTTCGGCTGAGCGGGAGATAGAGACCCAGTACTTC
>-|TRBJ2-3|TRBV20-1|many
CSGFADTQYF
TGCAGTGGGTTTGCAGATACGCAGTATTTT
>TRBD2|TRBJ2-3|TRBV7-9|many
CASSSTTPGTSGDTPTDTQYF
TGTGCCAGCAGCTCAACCACCCCCGGGACTAGCGGAGATACTCCCACAGATACGCAGTATTTT
>-|TRBJ2-2|TRBV11-3|once
CASSLGQAKNTGELFF
TGTGCCAGCAGCTTAGGACAGGCGAAAAACACCGGGGAGCTGTTTTTT
>TRBD1|TRBJ1-4|TRBV14|many
CASSSTGEVDEKLFF
TGTGCCAGCAGCTCTACAGGGGAGGTGGATGAAAAACTGTTTTTT
>TRBD1|TRBJ2-3|TRBV6-2/TRBV6-3|-
CASSYETGASSTDTQYF
TGTGCCAGCAGTTACGAGACAGGGGCTAGTAGCACAGATACGCAGTATTTT
>TRBD1|TRBJ2-7|TRBV6-1|-
CASEGTGWEQYF
TGTGCCAGCGAAGGGACAGGATGGGAGCAGTACTTC
>-|TRBJ1-4|TRBV2|-
CASSTPGLLGEKLFF
TGTGCCAGCAGCACTCCAGGCCTCCTAGGGGAAAAACTGTTTTTT
>-|TRBJ2-3|TRBV7-9|once
CASSLALGTTDTQYF
TGTGCCAGCAGCTTAGCCCTTGGAACCACAGATACGCAGTATTTT
>-|TRBJ1-5|TRBV4-1|many
CASSPQGSASQPQHF
TGCGCCAGCAGCCCTCAGGGGTCGGCCAGTCAGCCCCAGCATTTT
>-|TRBJ2-1|TRBV6-6|-
CASLSERNSYNEQFF
TGTGCCAGCCTGTCGGAACGGAACTCCTACAATGAGCAGTTCTTC
>-|TRBJ2-2|TRBV4-1|-
CASSQETLTGRFNTGELFF
TGCGCCAGCAGCCAAGAAACCCTGACCGGCAGGTTTAACACCGGGGAGCTGTTTTTT
>-|TRBJ2-3|TRBV4-3|many
CASSQEAGGGLNTQYF
TGCGCCAGCAGCCAAGAGGCCGGGGGCGGGCTGAATACGCAGTATTTT
>-|TRBJ2-7|TRBV19|once
CASSMGSGAYEQYF
TGTGCCAGTAGCATGGGGTCAGGCGCCTACGAGCAGTACTTC
>-|TRBJ2-2|TRBV29-1|few
CSVETLRNTGELFF
TGCAGCGTTGAGACCCTAAGAAACACCGGGGAGCTGTTTTTT
>TRBD2|TRBJ2-3|TRBV20-1|-
CSARLAGGPADTQYF
TGCAGTGCTAGGCTAGCGGGGGGGCCCGCAGATACGCAGTATTTT
>-|TRBJ2-1|TRBV7-2|few
CASSLSGSDFYNEQFF
TGTGCCAGCAGCCTTTCCGGGTCGGACTTTTACAATGAGCAGTTCTTC
>-|TRBJ2-5|TRBV4-3|many
CASSQDPAGTQETQYF
TGCGCCAGCAGCCAAGATCCCGCCGGGACTCAAGAGACCCAGTACTTC
>-|TRBJ1-1|TRBV11-2|few
CAVGNTEAFF
TGTGCAGTAGGGAACACTGAAGCTTTCTTT
>-|TRBJ1-5|TRBV28|-
CASSLQAGASYQPQHF
TGTGCCAGCAGCCTCCAAGCAGGGGCCTCCTATCAGCCCCAGCATTTT
>TRBD1|TRBJ2-7|TRBV12-3/TRBV12-4|-
CASRPWDRAYEQYF
TGTGCCAGCAGGCCGTGGGACAGGGCCTACGAGCAGTACTTC
>TRBD1|TRBJ2-1|TRBV4-1|few
CASSRRDRGLDEQFF
TGCGCCAGCAGCCGCCGGGACAGGGGCTTGGATGAGCAGTTCTTC
>-|TRBJ2-7|TRBV6-2/TRBV6-3|-
CASSFRSFVYEQYF
TGTGCCAGCAGTTTCCGGAGCTTCGTCTACGAGCAGTACTTC
>-|TRBJ2-1|TRBV7-2|-
CASSQKAWAIDNEQFF
TGTGCCAGCAGCCAAAAGGCTTGGGCGATCGACAATGAGCAGTTCTTC
>-|TRBJ2-5|TRBV11-2|few
CASSKQGQETQYF
TGTGCCAGCAGCAAACAGGGCCAAGAGACCCAGTACTTC
>TRBD1|TRBJ2-1|TRBV11-2|-
CASSSRDSPYNEQFF
TGTGCCAGCAGCTCCCGGGACAGCCCTTACAATGAGCAGTTCTTC
>-|TRBJ2-7|TRBV5-4|many
CASSLVGADEQYF
TGTGCCAGCAGCTTGGTAGGCGCCGACGAGCAGTACTTC
>TRBD1|TRBJ1-5|TRBV6-2/TRBV6-3|many
CASSYWTGPQPQHF
TGTGCCAGCAGTTACTGGACAGGGCCTCAGCCCCAGCATTTT
>-|TRBJ2-5|TRBV7-6|many
CASSYTVLQETQYF
TGTGCCAGCAGCTATACGGTACTCCAAGAGACCCAGTACTTC
>-|TRBJ2-7|TRBV9|few
CASSVGGGSAGEQYF
TGTGCCAGCAGCGTAGGCGGTGGCTCGGCGGGGGAGCAGTACTTC
>-|TRBJ2-4|TRBV6-5|many
CASSYLTWIQYF
TGTGCCAGCAGTTACCTCACTTGGATTCAGTACTTC
>-|TRBJ1-5|TRBV27|many
CASSGEGYQPQHF
TGTGCCAGCAGTGGTGAGGGCTATCAGCCCCAGCATTTT
>TRBD1|TRBJ2-1|TRBV20-1|few
CSARDWDRGGNEQFF
TGCAGTGCTAGAGATTGGGACAGGGGTGGTAATGAGCAGTTCTTC
>-|TRBJ1-5|TRBV27|few
CASSSFYSNQPQHF
TGTGCCAGCAGTTCGTTTTATAGCAATCAGCCCCAGCATTTT
>-|TRBJ1-5|TRBV19|-
CVSTGLGFSQPQHF
TGTGTCTCGACTGGATTGGGGTTCTCTCAGCCCCAGCATTTT
>-|TRBJ2-1|TRBV6-1|few
CASSTGPGEEQFF
TGTGCCAGCAGTACTGGGCCTGGGGAGGAGCAGTTCTTC
>-|TRBJ2-3|TRBV28|many
CAGRQADRTDTQYF
TGTGCCGGGAGACAGGCAGACCGCACAGATACGCAGTATTTT
>TRBD2|TRBJ2-7|TRBV20-1|few
CSAQGLAGGGVEQYF
TGCAGTGCTCAGGGACTAGCGGGAGGAGGAGTAGAGCAGTACTTC
>TRBD1|TRBJ2-7|TRBV15|few
CATSRDPGQGEEQYF
TGTGCCACCAGCAGAGATCCGGGACAGGGGGAAGAGCAGTACTTC
>-|TRBJ2-1|TRBV4-3|-
CASSQDVRVNEQFF
TGCGCCAGCAGCCAAGATGTCAGGGTTAATGAGCAGTTCTTC
>TRBD1|TRBJ2-1|TRBV5-1|-
CASSRTGPYNEQFF
TGCGCCAGCAGCCGGACAGGGCCCTACAATGAGCAGTTCTTC
>-|TRBJ1-1|TRBV6-5|many
CASEDGGGTEAFF
TGTGCCAGCGAAGACGGAGGAGGCACTGAAGCTTTCTTT
>-|TRBJ1-3|TRBV4-1|few
CASSQGPGPGNTIYF
TGCGCCAGCAGCCAAGGCCCCGGCCCTGGAAACACCATATATTTT
>TRBD1|TRBJ2-7|TRBV20-1|-
CSARWDRGDTYEQYF
TGCAGTGCTAGATGGGACAGGGGGGACACCTACGAGCAGTACTTC